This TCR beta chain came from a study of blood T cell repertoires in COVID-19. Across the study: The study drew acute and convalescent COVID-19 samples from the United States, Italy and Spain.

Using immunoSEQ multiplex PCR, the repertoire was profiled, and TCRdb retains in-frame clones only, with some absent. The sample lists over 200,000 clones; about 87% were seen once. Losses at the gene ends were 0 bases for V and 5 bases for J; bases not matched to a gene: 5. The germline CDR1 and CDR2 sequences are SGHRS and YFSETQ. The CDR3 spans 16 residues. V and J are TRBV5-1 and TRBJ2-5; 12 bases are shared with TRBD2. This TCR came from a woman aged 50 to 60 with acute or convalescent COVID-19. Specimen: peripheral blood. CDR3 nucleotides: TGCGCCAGCAGCTTGGGACTAGCGGGAGCCGGGGAGACCCAGTACTTC. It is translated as CASSLGLAGAGETQYF.